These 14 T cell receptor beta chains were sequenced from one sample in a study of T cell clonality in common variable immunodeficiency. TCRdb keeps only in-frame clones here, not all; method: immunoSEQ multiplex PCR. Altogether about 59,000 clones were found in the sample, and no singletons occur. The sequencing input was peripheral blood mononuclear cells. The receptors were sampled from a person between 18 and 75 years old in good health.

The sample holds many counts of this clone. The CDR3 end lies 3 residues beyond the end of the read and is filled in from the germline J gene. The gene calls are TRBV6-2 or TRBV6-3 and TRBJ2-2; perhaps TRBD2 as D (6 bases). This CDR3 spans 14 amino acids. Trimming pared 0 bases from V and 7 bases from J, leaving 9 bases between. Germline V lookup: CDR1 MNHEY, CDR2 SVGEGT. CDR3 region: CASSYSRGNGELFF. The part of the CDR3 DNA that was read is TGTGCCAGCAGTTACTCCCGCGGGAACGGGGAG.

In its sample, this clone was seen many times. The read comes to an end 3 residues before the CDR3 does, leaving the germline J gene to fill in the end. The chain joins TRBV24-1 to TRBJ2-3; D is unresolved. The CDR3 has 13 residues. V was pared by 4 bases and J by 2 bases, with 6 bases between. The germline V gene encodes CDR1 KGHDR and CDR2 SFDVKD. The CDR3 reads CATSDPSTDTQYF. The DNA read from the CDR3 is TGTGCCACCAGTGACCCCTCCACAGATACG.

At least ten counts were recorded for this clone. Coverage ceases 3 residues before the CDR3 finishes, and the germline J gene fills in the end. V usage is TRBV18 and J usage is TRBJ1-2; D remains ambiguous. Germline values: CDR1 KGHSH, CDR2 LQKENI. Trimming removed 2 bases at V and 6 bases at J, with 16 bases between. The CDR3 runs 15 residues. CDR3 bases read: TGTGCCAGCTCACCAAGAAGGGCTGATTTGGATGGC. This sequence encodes CASSPRRADLDG. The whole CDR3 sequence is CASSPRRADLDGYTF.

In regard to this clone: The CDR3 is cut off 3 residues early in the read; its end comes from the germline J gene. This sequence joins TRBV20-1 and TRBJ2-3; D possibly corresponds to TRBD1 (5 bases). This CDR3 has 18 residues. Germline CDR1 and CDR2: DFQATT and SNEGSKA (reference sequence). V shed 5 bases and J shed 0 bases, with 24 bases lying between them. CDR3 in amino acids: CSASGSLGLSPSTDTQYF. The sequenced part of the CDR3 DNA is TGCAGTGCTTCAGGGTCCCTTGGTTTAAGTCCTAGCACAGATACG.

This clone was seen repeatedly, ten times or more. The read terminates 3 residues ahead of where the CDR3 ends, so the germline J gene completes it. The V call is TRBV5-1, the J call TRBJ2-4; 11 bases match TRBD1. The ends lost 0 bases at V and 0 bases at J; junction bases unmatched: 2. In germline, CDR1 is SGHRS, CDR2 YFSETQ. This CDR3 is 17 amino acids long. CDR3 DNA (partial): TGCGCCAGCAGCTTGGGGACAGGGGGCCTAGCCAAAAACATT. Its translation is CASSLGTGGLAKNI. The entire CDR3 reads CASSLGTGGLAKNIQYF.

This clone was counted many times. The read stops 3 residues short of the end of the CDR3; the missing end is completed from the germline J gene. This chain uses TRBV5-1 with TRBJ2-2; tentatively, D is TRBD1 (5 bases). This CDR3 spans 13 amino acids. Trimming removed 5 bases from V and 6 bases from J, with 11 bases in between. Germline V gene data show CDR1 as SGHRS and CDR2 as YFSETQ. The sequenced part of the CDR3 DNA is TGCGCCAGCAGGTTCGACAGAGCCGGGGAG. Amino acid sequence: CASRFDRAGE. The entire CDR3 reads CASRFDRAGELFF.

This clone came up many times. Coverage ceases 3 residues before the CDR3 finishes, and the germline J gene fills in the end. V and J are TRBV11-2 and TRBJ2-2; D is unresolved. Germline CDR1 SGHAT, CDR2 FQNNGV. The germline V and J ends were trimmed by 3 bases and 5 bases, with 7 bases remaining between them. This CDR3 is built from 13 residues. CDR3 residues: CASSFRWTGELFF. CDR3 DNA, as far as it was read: TGTGCCAGCAGCTTCCGGTGGACCGGGGAG.

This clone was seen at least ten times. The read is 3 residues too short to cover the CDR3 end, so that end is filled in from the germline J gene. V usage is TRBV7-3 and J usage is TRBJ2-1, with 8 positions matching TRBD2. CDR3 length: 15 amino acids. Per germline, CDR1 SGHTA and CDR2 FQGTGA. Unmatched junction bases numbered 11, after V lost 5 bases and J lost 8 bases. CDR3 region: CASSVGLEGPHEQFF. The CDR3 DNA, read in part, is TGTGCCAGCAGCGTGGGACTAGAAGGGCCCCATGAG.

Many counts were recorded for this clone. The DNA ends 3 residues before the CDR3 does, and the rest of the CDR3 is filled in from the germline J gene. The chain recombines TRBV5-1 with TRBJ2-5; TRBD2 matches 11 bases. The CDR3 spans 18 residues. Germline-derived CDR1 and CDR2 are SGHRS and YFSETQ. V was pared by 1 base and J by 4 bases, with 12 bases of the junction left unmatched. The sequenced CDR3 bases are TGCGCCAGCAGCTTGCTAACCCAGATGCTAGCGGGGGGAGAGACC. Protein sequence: CASSLLTQMLAGGET. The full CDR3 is CASSLLTQMLAGGETQYF.

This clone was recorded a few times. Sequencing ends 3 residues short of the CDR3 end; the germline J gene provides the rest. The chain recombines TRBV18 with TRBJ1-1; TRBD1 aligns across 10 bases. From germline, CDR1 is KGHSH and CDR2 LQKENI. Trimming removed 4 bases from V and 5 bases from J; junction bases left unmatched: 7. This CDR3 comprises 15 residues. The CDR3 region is CASSQGQGIWTEAFF. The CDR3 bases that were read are TGTGCCAGCTCACAGGGACAGGGGATATGGACTGAA.

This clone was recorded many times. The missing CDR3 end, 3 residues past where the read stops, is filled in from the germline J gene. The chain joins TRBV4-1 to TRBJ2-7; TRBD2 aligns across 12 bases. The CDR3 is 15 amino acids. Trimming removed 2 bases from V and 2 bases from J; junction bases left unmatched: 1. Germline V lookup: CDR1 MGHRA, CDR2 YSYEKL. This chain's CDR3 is CASSQWTSGAYEQYF. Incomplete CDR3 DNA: TGCGCCAGCAGCCAATGGACTAGCGGGGCCTACGAG.

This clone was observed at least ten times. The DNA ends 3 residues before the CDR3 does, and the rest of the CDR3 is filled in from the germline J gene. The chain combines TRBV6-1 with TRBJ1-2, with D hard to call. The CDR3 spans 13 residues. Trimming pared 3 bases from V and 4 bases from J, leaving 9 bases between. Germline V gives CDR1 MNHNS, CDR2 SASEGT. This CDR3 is CASSDPSLYGYTF. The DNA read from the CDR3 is TGTGCCAGCAGTGATCCGAGCCTCTATGGC.

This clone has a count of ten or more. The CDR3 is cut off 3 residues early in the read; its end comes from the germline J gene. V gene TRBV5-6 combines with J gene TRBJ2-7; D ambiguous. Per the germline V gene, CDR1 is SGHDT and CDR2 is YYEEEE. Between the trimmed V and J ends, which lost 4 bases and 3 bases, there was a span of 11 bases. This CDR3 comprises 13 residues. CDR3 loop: CASSLGGHYEQYF. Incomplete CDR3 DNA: TGTGCCAGCAGCCTGGGTGGGCACTACGAG.

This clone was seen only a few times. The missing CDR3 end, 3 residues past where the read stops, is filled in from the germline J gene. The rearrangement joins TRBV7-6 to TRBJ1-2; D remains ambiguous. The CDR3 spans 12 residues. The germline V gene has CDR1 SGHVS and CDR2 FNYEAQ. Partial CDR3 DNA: TGTGCCAGCAGCTTGGACTACAATGAC. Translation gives CASSLDYND. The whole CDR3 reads CASSLDYNDYTF.